This TCR beta chain was captured in a study of blood T cell repertoires in COVID-19. About the research overall: Spain, Italy and the United States supplied samples that represented acute and convalescent COVID-19. T cells, B-cell-depleted T cells, or PBMCs provided the cDNA or gDNA that served as material.

Germline V gene sequence: CDR1 MDHEN, CDR2 SYDVKM. The CDR3 sequence is 11 residues long. The V gene lost 4 bases and the J gene lost 7 bases, with 7 bases spanning the gap. TCRdb's copy holds only in-frame clones and misses some; the assay was immunoSEQ multiplex PCR. The sample consists of around 200,000 clones, about nine tenths of them appearing once. The sequenced material came from peripheral blood. The genes are TRBV28 and TRBJ1-2; D is perhaps TRBD1 (5 bases). This TCR was sampled from a man older than 75 with acute or convalescent COVID-19. In DNA, the CDR3 is TGTGCCAGCAGTTCAGGGTCTGGCTACACCTTC. This encodes CASSSGSGYTF.